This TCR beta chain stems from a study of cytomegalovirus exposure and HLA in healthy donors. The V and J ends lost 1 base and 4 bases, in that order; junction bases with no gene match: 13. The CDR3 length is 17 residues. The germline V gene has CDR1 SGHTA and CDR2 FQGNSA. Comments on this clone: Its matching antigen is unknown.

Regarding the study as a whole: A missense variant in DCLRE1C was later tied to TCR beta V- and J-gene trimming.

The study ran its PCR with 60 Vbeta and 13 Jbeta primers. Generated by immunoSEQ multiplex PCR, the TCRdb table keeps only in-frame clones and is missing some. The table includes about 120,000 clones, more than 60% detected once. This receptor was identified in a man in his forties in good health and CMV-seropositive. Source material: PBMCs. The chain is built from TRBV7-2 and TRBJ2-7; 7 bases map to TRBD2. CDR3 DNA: TGTGCCAGCAGCTTAGATCCTCCTAGCGGAGGTCGTTACGAGCAGTACTTC. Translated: CASSLDPPSGGRYEQYF.